Listed below are T cell receptor beta chains from one sample, sequenced in a study of blood T cell repertoires in COVID-19. The assay was immunoSEQ multiplex PCR, and TCRdb's table has in-frame clones only and misses some. The sample lists approximately 290,000 clones; around 90% were seen once. The sequenced material came from peripheral blood. The receptors stem from a man aged 18 to 29 with active or convalescent COVID-19. Each CDR3 is given with its conserved first and last residue. A D gene is named only where the DNA matches it firmly. Some rows have no size entry. The others give once, few or many, or a class for an expanded clone.

clone size	D gene	V gene	J gene	CDR3 protein	CDR3 DNA
NA	TRBD1	TRBV15	TRBJ2-1	CATSRDQDRGREQFF	TGTGCCACCAGCAGAGATCAGGACAGGGGTCGTGAGCAGTTCTTC
many	NA	TRBV4-3	TRBJ1-2	CASSQEVDSNYGYTF	TGCGCCAGCAGCCAAGAAGTAGACAGTAACTATGGCTACACCTTC
NA	TRBD1	TRBV28	TRBJ2-2	CASSAGTVAWTGELFF	TGTGCCAGCAGCGCCGGGACAGTTGCGTGGACCGGGGAGCTGTTTTTT
NA	NA	TRBV7-6	TRBJ1-1	CASSSYRNTEAFF	TGTGCCAGCAGCTCTTACAGGAACACTGAAGCTTTCTTT
NA	NA	TRBV11-2	TRBJ2-5	CASRPDLGTETQYF	TGTGCCAGCAGGCCTGATCTAGGTACCGAGACCCAGTACTTC
once	NA	TRBV5-1	TRBJ1-2	CASSLAGGRDNYGYTF	TGCGCCAGCAGCTTGGCCGGAGGGAGAGATAACTATGGCTACACCTTC
NA	TRBD1	TRBV27	TRBJ1-2	CASTGQGAGYTF	TGTGCCAGCACCGGACAGGGTGCTGGCTACACCTTC
once	NA	TRBV27	TRBJ2-7	CASAPGGSAYEQYF	TGTGCCAGCGCCCCAGGGGGGAGTGCCTACGAGCAGTACTTC
NA	TRBD1	TRBV30	TRBJ1-6	CASTGGNSPLHF	TGTGCCTCGACAGGGGGCAATTCACCCCTCCACTTT
NA	NA	TRBV7-9	TRBJ1-5	CASSLAGGFQPQHF	TGTGCCAGCAGCTTAGCGGGGGGTTTTCAGCCCCAGCATTTT
NA	NA	TRBV6-5	TRBJ2-4	CASRDSTANIQYF	TGTGCCAGCAGGGACTCGACTGCAAACATTCAGTACTTC
NA	TRBD1	TRBV9	TRBJ1-2	CASSAAGTGGGYTF	TGTGCCAGCAGCGCGGCCGGGACAGGGGGCGGCTACACCTTC
NA	TRBD1	TRBV14	TRBJ1-1	CASSQRFWTGGRDTEAFF	TGTGCCAGCAGCCAACGTTTCTGGACAGGGGGCCGGGATACTGAAGCTTTCTTT
NA	NA	TRBV10-1	TRBJ1-1	CASRTARNTEAFF	TGCGCCAGCAGGACAGCACGTAACACTGAAGCTTTCTTT
once	NA	TRBV2	TRBJ1-2	CASNRGDYGYTF	TGTGCCAGCAACCGGGGTGACTATGGCTACACCTTC
NA	NA	TRBV19	TRBJ1-2	CASSLGQLTNYGYTF	TGTGCCAGTAGCCTCGGACAGCTAACTAACTATGGCTACACCTTC
NA	TRBD2	TRBV28	TRBJ2-1	CASSTSGRQNEQFF	TGTGCCTCCTCGACTAGCGGGAGGCAGAATGAGCAGTTCTTC
once	TRBD1	TRBV7-9	TRBJ1-2	CASSAGQGYGYTF	TGTGCCAGCAGCGCCGGACAGGGTTATGGCTACACCTTC
few	TRBD1	TRBV9	TRBJ1-1	CASSGQGRPNTEAFF	TGTGCCAGCAGCGGACAGGGAAGACCGAACACTGAAGCTTTCTTT
once	TRBD2	TRBV7-2	TRBJ2-7	CASSPSGGLNYEQYF	TGTGCCAGCAGCCCTAGCGGGGGACTTAACTACGAGCAGTACTTC
NA	TRBD1	TRBV15	TRBJ2-3	CATSRGHRTGADTQYF	TGTGCCACCAGCAGAGGCCACAGGACAGGGGCAGATACGCAGTATTTT
NA	TRBD1	TRBV6-1	TRBJ1-1	CASSERGLLTEAFF	TGTGCCAGCAGTGAGAGGGGGCTACTCACTGAAGCTTTCTTT
NA	TRBD1	TRBV9	TRBJ2-7	CASSPRQGRNYEQYF	TGTGCCAGCAGCCCTCGACAGGGTAGAAACTACGAGCAGTACTTC
NA	NA	TRBV21-1	TRBJ2-3	CASSKLSRGGTDTQYF	TGTGCCAGCAGCAAATTGTCCAGGGGTGGCACAGATACGCAGTATTTT
NA	TRBD1	TRBV5-1	TRBJ2-7	CASSLAGQEIYEQYF	TGCGCCAGCAGCTTGGCGGGACAGGAGATCTACGAGCAGTACTTC
NA	NA	TRBV29-1	TRBJ1-2	CSVTGNYGYTF	TGCAGCGTTACAGGGAACTATGGCTACACCTTC
once	NA	TRBV4-3	TRBJ1-1	CASSPAPYPRQDNTEAFF	TGCGCCAGCAGCCCAGCACCGTACCCGAGACAGGACAACACTGAAGCTTTCTTT
many	NA	TRBV7-9	TRBJ1-4	CASSSLGHLATNEKLFF	TGTGCCAGCAGCTCATTGGGACATCTTGCAACTAATGAAAAACTGTTTTTT
NA	TRBD2	TRBV11-2	TRBJ2-3	CASSLSRSARGDTDTQYF	TGTGCCAGCAGCTTATCCCGTTCGGCGCGGGGGGACACAGATACGCAGTATTTT
few	NA	TRBV3-1/TRBV3-2	TRBJ1-2	CASSQDVGTQYGYTF	TGTGCCAGCAGCCAAGATGTTGGGACACAATATGGCTACACCTTC
NA	NA	TRBV15	TRBJ1-5	CATSRDGGGGQPQHF	TGTGCCACCAGCAGAGATGGCGGAGGAGGTCAGCCCCAGCATTTT
once	TRBD1	TRBV19	TRBJ2-7	CASSPLIGQAYEQYF	TGTGCCAGTAGCCCATTGATTGGACAGGCCTACGAGCAGTACTTC
few	NA	TRBV28	TRBJ2-7	CASSLTGPYYEQYF	TGTGCCAGCAGCTTGACAGGACCCTACTACGAGCAGTACTTC
once	NA	TRBV7-2	TRBJ1-2	CASSLPTALYGYTF	TGTGCCAGCAGCTTACCCACAGCCCTCTATGGCTACACCTTC
NA	NA	TRBV6-2/TRBV6-3	TRBJ1-1	CASSTVNTEAFF	TGTGCCAGCAGCACAGTGAACACTGAAGCTTTCTTT
NA	NA	TRBV6-2/TRBV6-3	TRBJ2-1	CASSYQRASYNEQFF	TGTGCCAGCAGTTACCAGCGGGCATCCTACAATGAGCAGTTCTTC
few	TRBD1	TRBV7-2	TRBJ1-4	CASSKSPQGEKLFF	TGTGCCAGCAGCAAGAGCCCACAGGGGGAAAAACTGTTTTTT
NA	NA	TRBV5-1	TRBJ2-5	CASSLGGRGAETQYF	TGCGCCAGCAGCTTGGGGGGCAGGGGCGCAGAGACCCAGTACTTC
once	TRBD2	TRBV27	TRBJ2-3	CASSTLAGGLGDTQYF	TGTGCCAGCAGCACTCTAGCGGGAGGGCTTGGAGATACGCAGTATTTT
NA	TRBD1	TRBV18	TRBJ2-5	CASSQGTEGTQYF	TGTGCCAGCTCACAAGGGACAGAGGGGACCCAGTACTTC
NA	NA	TRBV9	TRBJ1-4	CASSSLGALNEKLFF	TGTGCCAGCAGCTCTTTAGGGGCTCTTAATGAAAAACTGTTTTTT
NA	TRBD1	TRBV18	TRBJ1-3	CASSRDRGEGNTIYF	TGTGCCAGCTCACGAGACAGGGGCGAAGGAAACACCATATATTTT
NA	NA	TRBV7-9	TRBJ1-2	CASKSPGQNYGYTF	TGTGCCAGCAAATCCCCAGGGCAGAACTATGGCTACACCTTC
few	NA	TRBV27	TRBJ2-7	CASSSFGGRLEQYF	TGTGCCAGCAGTTCCTTCGGAGGGCGCCTCGAGCAGTACTTC
NA	TRBD1	TRBV6-5	TRBJ1-5	CASSRTGRNQPQHF	TGTGCCAGCAGTAGGACAGGGCGCAATCAGCCCCAGCATTTT
NA	NA	TRBV19	TRBJ1-3	CASTPRWASSGNTIYF	TGTGCCAGTACCCCCCGTTGGGCAAGCTCTGGAAACACCATATATTTT
NA	NA	TRBV15	TRBJ1-1	CATSRRGIGEAFF	TGTGCCACCAGCAGACGCGGGATTGGTGAAGCTTTCTTT
NA	TRBD2	TRBV5-1	TRBJ2-1	CASSPLLAGDKIGEQFF	TGCGCCAGCAGCCCTCTATTAGCGGGGGATAAAATCGGTGAGCAGTTCTTC
NA	TRBD1	TRBV5-1	TRBJ1-6	CASSPDRVESPLHF	TGCGCCAGCAGCCCGGACAGGGTTGAGTCACCCCTCCACTTT
few	TRBD1	TRBV2	TRBJ1-1	CASRGQGLTEAFF	TGTGCCAGCCGCGGACAGGGTTTAACTGAAGCTTTCTTT
NA	NA	TRBV20-1	TRBJ2-2	CSASYGSTNTGELFF	TGCAGTGCTAGTTACGGGAGCACGAACACCGGGGAGCTGTTTTTT
NA	NA	TRBV18	TRBJ2-5	CASSPSARNYQETQYF	TGTGCCAGCTCACCTTCGGCCAGGAATTACCAAGAGACCCAGTACTTC
NA	TRBD1	TRBV11-2	TRBJ1-6	CASSLGTGGNSPLHF	TGTGCCAGCAGCTTAGGAACAGGGGGAAATTCACCCCTCCACTTT
NA	TRBD2	TRBV7-9	TRBJ2-2	CASTTRAGENTGELFF	TGTGCCAGCACCACACGAGCGGGGGAGAACACCGGGGAGCTGTTTTTT